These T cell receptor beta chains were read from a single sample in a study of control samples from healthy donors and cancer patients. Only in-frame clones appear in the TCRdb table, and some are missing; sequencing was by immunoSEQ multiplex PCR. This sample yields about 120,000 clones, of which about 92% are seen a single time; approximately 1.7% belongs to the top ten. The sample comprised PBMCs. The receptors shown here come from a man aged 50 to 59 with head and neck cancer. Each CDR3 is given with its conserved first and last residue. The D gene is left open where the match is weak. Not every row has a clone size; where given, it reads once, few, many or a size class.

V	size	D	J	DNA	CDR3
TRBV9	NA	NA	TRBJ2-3	TGTGCCAGCAGCGAGAACGGACAGTACACAGATACGCAGTATTTT	CASSENGQYTDTQYF
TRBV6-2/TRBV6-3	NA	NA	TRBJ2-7	TGTGCCAGCAGCCCGGTCTCCTACGAGCAGTACTTC	CASSPVSYEQYF
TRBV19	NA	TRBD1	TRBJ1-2	TGTGCCAGTCGCCGGACGGGACAGTACTATGGCTACACCTTC	CASRRTGQYYGYTF
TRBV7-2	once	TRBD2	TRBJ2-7	TGTGCCAGCAGCCGCGGGGGGGTCTCGAACGAGCAGTACTTC	CASSRGGVSNEQYF
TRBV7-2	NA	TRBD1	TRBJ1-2	TGTGCCAGCAGCACCGGACAGGGGGCTTATGGCTACACCTTC	CASSTGQGAYGYTF
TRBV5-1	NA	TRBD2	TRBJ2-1	TGCGCCAGCAGCTCATCCCTATCTCTAGCGGGGGGGCCTTTGAGCTCCTACAATGAGCAGTTCTTC	CASSSSLSLAGGPLSSYNEQFF
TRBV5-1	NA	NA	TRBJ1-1	TGCGCCAGCGGCCCGGGGGTTAACACTGAAGCTTTCTTT	CASGPGVNTEAFF
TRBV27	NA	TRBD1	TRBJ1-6	TGTGCCAGCACCTTCATGGACAGGGCTTCACCCCTCCACTTT	CASTFMDRASPLHF
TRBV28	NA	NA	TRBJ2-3	TGTGCCAGCAGTTCACCCAAAGGAACGGACAGTTCAGATACGCAGTATTTT	CASSSPKGTDSSDTQYF
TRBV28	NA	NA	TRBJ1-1	TGTGCCAGCCTTAATTGGAACACTGAAGCTTTCTTT	CASLNWNTEAFF
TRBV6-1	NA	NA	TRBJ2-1	TGTGCCAGCAGTGTTGCCGGGACACTTTTGGGCAATGAGCAGTTCTTC	CASSVAGTLLGNEQFF
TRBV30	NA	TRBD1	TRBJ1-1	TGTGCCTGGAACAGACAGGGGAACACTGAAGCTTTCTTT	CAWNRQGNTEAFF
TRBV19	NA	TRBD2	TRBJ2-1	TGTGCCAGCGGGAGGCTATCCTACAATGAGCAGTTCTTC	CASGRLSYNEQFF
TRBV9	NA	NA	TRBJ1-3	TGTGCCAGCAGCGACCCTGGAAACACCATATATTTT	CASSDPGNTIYF
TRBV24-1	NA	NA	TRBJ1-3	TGTGCCACCAGTGACTCGGGACTCGGAACGGGAAACACCATATATTTT	CATSDSGLGTGNTIYF
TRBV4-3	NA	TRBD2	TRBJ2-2	TGCGCCAGCAGCCAAGGAGGGCGGAGACTAGCAGTCACCGGGGAGCTGTTTTTT	CASSQGGRRLAVTGELFF
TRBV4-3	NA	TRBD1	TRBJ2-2	TGCGCCAGCAGCCAACTCGACAGGGCGGGGGAGCTGTTTTTT	CASSQLDRAGELFF
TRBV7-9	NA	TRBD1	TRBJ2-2	TGTGCCAGCAGCTCCGGGACAGGGTTCACCGGGGAGCTGTTTTTT	CASSSGTGFTGELFF
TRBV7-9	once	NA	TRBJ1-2	TGTGCCAGCAGCTTAACAGCGGTAGACTATGGCTACACCTTC	CASSLTAVDYGYTF